The present T cell receptor beta chain was sequenced within a study of T cell responses to AZD1222 COVID-19 vaccine. Study results and limitations: There were repertoire samples only from the period after the peak T cell response. Targeting of unmutated variant regions was reportedly seen in nearly half of spike-specific TCRs. Breadth and depth of Spike-specific TCRs rose after two AZD1222 doses.

Worth noting for this clone: Antigen unknown.

Only in-frame clones appear in the TCRdb table, and some are missing; sequencing was by immunoSEQ multiplex PCR. The sample has 120,000 or so clones; about 86% are singletons. The V segment lost 5 bases and the J segment 3 bases; nucleotides outside the gene matches: 9. This CDR3 contains 16 residues. Germline assignment: CDR1 MDHEN and CDR2 SYDVKM. The chain recombines TRBV28 with TRBJ2-3; 9 nucleotides line up with TRBD1. The TCR sequence derives from an adult who received the AZD1222 COVID-19 vaccine. Here the sequenced sample was peripheral blood, taken 28 days after the second AZD1222 dose. The CDR3 coding sequence is TGTGCCAGCAGTATCCCCGGGACAGGGTCTACAGATACGCAGTATTTT. It yields the protein CASSIPGTGSTDTQYF.